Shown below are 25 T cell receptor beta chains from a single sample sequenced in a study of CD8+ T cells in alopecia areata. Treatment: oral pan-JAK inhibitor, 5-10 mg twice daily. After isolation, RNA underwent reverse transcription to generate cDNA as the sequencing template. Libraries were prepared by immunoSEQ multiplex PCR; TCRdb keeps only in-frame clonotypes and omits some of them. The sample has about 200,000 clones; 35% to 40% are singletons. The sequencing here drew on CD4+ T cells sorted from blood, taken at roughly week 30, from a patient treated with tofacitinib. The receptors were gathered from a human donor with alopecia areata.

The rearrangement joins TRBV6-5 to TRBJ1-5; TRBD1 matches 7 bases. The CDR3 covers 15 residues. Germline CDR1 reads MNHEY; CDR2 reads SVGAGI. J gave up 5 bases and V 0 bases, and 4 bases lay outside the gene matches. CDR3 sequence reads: CASSYSGGAYQPQHF. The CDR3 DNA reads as TGTGCCAGCAGTTACTCAGGGGGCGCGTATCAGCCCCAGCATTTT.

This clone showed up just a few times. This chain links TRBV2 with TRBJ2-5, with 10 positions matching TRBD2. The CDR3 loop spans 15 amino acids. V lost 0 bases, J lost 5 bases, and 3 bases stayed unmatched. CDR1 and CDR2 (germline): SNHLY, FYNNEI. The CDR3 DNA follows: TGTGCCAGCAGTGAAGCGGGACTAGCGAGGGAGACCCAGTACTTC. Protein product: CASSEAGLARETQYF.

Here the CDR3 reads CASKIGNSPLHF. The CDR3 DNA reads TGTGCCAGCAAGATAGGGAATTCACCCCTCCACTTT. The V call is TRBV6-1, the J call TRBJ1-6; no clear D gene. The CDR3 has 12 residues. Germline V gene data show CDR1 as MNHNS and CDR2 as SASEGT. Trimming removed 7 bases from V and 7 bases from J, with 8 bases in between.

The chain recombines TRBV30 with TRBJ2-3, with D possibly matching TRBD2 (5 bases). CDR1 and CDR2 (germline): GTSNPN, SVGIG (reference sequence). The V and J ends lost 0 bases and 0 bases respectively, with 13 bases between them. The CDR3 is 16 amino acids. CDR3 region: CAWSVGSAPSTDTQYF. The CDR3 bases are TGTGCCTGGAGTGTGGGTAGCGCTCCTAGCACAGATACGCAGTATTTT.

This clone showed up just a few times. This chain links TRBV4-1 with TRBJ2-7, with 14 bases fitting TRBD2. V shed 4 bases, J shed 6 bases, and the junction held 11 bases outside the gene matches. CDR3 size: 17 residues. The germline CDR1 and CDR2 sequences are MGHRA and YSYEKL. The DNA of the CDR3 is TGCGCCAGCAGCCTCCGGACTAGCGGGAGGATCGGGATCGAGCAGTACTTC. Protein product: CASSLRTSGRIGIEQYF.

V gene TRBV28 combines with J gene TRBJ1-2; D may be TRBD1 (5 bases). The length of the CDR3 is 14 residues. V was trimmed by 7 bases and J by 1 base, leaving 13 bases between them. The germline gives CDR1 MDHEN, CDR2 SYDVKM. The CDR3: CASTWGSFNYGYTF. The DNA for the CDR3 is TGTGCCAGCACCTGGGGGAGTTTTAACTATGGCTACACCTTC.

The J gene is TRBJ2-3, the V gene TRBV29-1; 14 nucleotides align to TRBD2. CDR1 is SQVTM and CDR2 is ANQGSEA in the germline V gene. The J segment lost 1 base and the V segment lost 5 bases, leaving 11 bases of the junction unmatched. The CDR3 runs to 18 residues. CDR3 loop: CSVSRLAGGPGGTDTQYF. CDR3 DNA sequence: TGCAGCGTTTCAAGACTAGCGGGAGGGCCGGGCGGCACAGATACGCAGTATTTT.

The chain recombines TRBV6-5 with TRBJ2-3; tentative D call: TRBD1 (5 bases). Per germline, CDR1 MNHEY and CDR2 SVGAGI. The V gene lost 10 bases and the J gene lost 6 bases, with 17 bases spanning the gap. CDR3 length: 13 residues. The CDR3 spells CAIERGAGDTQYF. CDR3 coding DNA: TGTGCCATCGAAAGGGGCGCCGGGGATACGCAGTATTTT.

CDR3 loop: CASIGASGNTIYF. CDR3 coding DNA: TGTGCCAGCATAGGTGCCTCTGGAAACACCATATATTTT. The chain joins TRBV6-5 to TRBJ1-3, with D unresolved. Trimming shortened V by 7 bases and J by 0 bases, and 7 bases separated the two germline ends. The CDR3 runs to 13 residues. Germline assignment: CDR1 MNHEY and CDR2 SVGAGI.

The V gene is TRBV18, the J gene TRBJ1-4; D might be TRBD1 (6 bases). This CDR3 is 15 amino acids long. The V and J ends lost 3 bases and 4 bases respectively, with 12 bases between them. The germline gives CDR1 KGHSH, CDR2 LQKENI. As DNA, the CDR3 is TGTGCCAGCTCACCTTCGACAGGTTATAATGAAAAACTGTTTTTT. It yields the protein CASSPSTGYNEKLFF.

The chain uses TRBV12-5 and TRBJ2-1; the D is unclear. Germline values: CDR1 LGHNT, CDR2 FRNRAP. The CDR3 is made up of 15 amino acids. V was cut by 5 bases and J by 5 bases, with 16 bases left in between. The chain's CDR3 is CASGPQTRAHNEQFF. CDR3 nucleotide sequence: TGTGCTAGTGGTCCGCAGACGCGAGCTCACAATGAGCAGTTCTTC.

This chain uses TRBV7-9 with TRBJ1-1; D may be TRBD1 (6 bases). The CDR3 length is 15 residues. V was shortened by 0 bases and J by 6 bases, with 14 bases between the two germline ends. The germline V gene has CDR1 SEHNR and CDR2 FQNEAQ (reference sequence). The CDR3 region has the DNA TGTGCCAGCAGCTTAGCGCTCCAGGGGAGGCCTGAAGCTTTCTTT. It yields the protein CASSLALQGRPEAFF.

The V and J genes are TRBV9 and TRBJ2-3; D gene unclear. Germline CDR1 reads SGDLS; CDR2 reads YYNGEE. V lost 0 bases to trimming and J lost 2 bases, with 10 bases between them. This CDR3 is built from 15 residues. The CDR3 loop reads CASSVEYWTTDTQYF. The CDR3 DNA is TGTGCCAGCAGCGTAGAGTACTGGACCACAGATACGCAGTATTTT.

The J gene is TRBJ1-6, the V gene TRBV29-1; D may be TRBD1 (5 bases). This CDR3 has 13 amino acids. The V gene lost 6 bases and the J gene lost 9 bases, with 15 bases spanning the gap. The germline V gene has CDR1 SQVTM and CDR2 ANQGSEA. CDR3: CSVSSGVGSPLHF. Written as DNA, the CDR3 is TGCAGCGTGTCTTCGGGGGTGGGTTCACCCCTCCACTTT. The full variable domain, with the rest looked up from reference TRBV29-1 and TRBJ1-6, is SAVISQKPSRDICQRGTSLTIQCQVDSQVTMMFWYRQQPGQSLTLIATANQGSEATYESGFVIDKFPISRPNLTFSTLTVSNMSPEDSSIYLCSVSSGVGSPLHFGNGTRLTVT.

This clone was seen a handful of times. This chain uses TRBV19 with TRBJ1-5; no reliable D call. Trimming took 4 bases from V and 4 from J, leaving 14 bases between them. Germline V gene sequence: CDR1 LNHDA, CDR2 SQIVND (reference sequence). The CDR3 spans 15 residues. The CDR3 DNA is TGTGCCAGTAGTAGATCCGGGATCCCGAATCAGCCCCAGCATTTT. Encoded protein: CASSRSGIPNQPQHF.

CDR3 region: CSVEAVGGGYTF. CDR3 nucleotides: TGCAGCGTTGAAGCGGTGGGGGGCGGCTACACCTTC. The V gene is TRBV29-1, the J gene TRBJ1-2; weak D call: TRBD1 (6 bases). V was trimmed by 1 base and J by 8 bases, leaving 11 bases between them. The germline gives CDR1 SQVTM, CDR2 ANQGSEA. CDR3 length: 12 residues.

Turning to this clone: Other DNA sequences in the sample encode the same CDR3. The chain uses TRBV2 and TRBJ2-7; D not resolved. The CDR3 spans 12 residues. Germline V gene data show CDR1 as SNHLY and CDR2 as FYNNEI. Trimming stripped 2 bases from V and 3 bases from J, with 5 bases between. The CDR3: CASSESSYEQYF. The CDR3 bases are TGTGCCAGCAGTGAATCCAGCTACGAGCAGTACTTC. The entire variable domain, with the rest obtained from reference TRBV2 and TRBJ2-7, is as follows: EPEVTQTPSHQVTQMGQEVILRCVPISNHLYFYWYRQILGQKVEFLVSFYNNEISEKSEIFDDQFSVERPDGSNFTLKIRSTKLEDSAMYFCASSESSYEQYFGPGTRLTVT.

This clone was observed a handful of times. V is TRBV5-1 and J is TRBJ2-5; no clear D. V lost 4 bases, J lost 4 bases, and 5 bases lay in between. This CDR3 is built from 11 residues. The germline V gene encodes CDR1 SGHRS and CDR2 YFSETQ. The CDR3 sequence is CASSAGETQYF. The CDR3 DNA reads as TGCGCCAGCAGCGCTGGAGAGACCCAGTACTTC.

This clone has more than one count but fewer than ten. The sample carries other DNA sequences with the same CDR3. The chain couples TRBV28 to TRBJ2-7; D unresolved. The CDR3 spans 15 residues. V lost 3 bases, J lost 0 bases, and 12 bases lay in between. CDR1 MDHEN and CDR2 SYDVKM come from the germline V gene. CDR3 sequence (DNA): TGTGCCAGCAGTTTTGCACAACTAACCTCCTACGAGCAGTACTTC. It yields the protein CASSFAQLTSYEQYF.

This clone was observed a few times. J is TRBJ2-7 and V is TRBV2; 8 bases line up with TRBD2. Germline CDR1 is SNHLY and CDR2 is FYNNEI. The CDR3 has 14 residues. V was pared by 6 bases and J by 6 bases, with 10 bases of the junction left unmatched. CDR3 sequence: CASRLAGLRSEQYF. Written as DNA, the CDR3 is TGTGCCAGCAGGTTAGCGGGACTCAGGTCCGAGCAGTACTTC.

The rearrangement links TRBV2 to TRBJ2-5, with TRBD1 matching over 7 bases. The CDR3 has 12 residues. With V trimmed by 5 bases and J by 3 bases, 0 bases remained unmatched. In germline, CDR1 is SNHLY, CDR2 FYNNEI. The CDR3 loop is CASSTGEETQYF. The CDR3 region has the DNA TGTGCCAGCAGTACAGGGGAAGAGACCCAGTACTTC.

CDR3 sequence (DNA): TGTGCCAGCTCACGACCGGGACAGGGGGTCAATGGCTACACCTTC. This translates into CASSRPGQGVNGYTF. The chain combines TRBV18 with TRBJ1-2, with 11 bases matching TRBD1. Germline V gene sequence: CDR1 KGHSH, CDR2 LQKENI. The V and J ends lost 4 bases and 6 bases, in that order; junction bases with no gene match: 7. The CDR3 is 15 residues long. The full variable domain, completed using reference TRBV18 and TRBJ1-2, is NAGVMQNPRHLVRRRGQEARLRCSPMKGHSHVYWYRQLPEEGLKFMVYLQKENIIDESGMPKERFSAEFPKEGPSILRIQQVVRGDSAAYFCASSRPGQGVNGYTFGSGTRLTVV.

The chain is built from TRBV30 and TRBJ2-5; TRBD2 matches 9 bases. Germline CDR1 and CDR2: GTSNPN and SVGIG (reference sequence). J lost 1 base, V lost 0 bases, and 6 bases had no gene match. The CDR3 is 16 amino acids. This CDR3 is CAWSVWAGGSQETQYF. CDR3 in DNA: TGTGCCTGGAGTGTTTGGGCGGGAGGGTCCCAAGAGACCCAGTACTTC.

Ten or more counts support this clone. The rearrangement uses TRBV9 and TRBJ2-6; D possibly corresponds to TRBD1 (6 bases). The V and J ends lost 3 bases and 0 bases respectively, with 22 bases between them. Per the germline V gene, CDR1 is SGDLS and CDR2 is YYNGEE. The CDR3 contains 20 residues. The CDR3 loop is CASSATFGQGTPSGANVLTF. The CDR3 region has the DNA TGTGCCAGCAGCGCGACCTTCGGGCAGGGGACCCCCTCTGGGGCCAACGTCCTGACTTTC.

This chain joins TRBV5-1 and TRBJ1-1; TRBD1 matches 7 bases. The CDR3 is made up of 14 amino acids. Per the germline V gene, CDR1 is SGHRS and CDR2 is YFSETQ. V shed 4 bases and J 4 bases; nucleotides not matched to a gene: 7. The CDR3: CASSPQGSGTEAFF. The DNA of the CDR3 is TGCGCCAGCAGCCCACAGGGGTCGGGCACTGAAGCTTTCTTT.